These 29 T cell receptor beta chains originate from one sample sequenced in a study of shared clonotypes between healthy human individuals. This table comes from immunoSEQ multiplex PCR, and its TCRdb copy is limited to in-frame clones, with some not included. The top ten clones hold 10% to 15% of a sample with some 510,000 clones, approximately 79% of them seen once. Sequencing was done on a sample of PBMCs. These receptors came from a woman between 35 and 50 years old in good health. Some clones in this sample may be carry-over from other donors' samples.

V is TRBV2 and J is TRBJ2-3; perhaps TRBD2 as D (6 bases). V lost 8 bases and J 2 bases, leaving 14 bases between the germline ends. Per the germline V gene, CDR1 is SNHLY and CDR2 is FYNNEI. There are 14 residues in the CDR3. The CDR3 is CASGDLQYTDTQYF. The CDR3 nucleotides are TGTGCCAGCGGGGACTTACAGTACACAGATACGCAGTATTTT.

The DNA for the CDR3 is TGTGCCAGCGCTTCAACGCGGAGCGGGAGCTCCTACGAGCAGTACTTC. As protein: CASASTRSGSSYEQYF. The chain links TRBV11-2 to TRBJ2-7; 8 positions agree with TRBD2. Looked up from germline, CDR1 is SGHAT and CDR2 is FQNNGV. The CDR3 length is 16 residues. V lost 8 bases, J lost 0 bases, and 12 bases stayed unmatched.

This rearrangement joins TRBV15 to TRBJ1-2; 7 positions match TRBD1. V lost 0 bases to trimming and J lost 8 bases; unmatched junction nucleotides: 9. Germline CDR1 reads LNHNV; CDR2 reads YYDKDF (reference sequence). This CDR3 region has 15 residues. The CDR3 DNA follows: TGTGCCACCAGCAGAGATCTTGTACAGGGGTGGGGCTACACCTTC. This encodes CATSRDLVQGWGYTF. Full variable domain (rest looked up from reference TRBV15 and TRBJ1-2): DAMVIQNPRYQVTQFGKPVTLSCSQTLNHNVMYWYQQKSSQAPKLLFHYYDKDFNNEADTPDNFQSRRPNTSFCFLDIRSPGLGDTAMYLCATSRDLVQGWGYTFGSGTRLTVV.

The rearrangement joins TRBV6-6 to TRBJ1-2; D remains ambiguous. There are 12 residues in the CDR3. V dropped 0 bases and J dropped 7 bases, with 6 bases sitting between them. Looked up from germline, CDR1 is MNHNY and CDR2 is SVGAGI (reference sequence). The CDR3 sequence: CASSYSSPGYTF. The CDR3 DNA sequence: TGTGCCAGCAGTTACTCGAGTCCTGGCTACACCTTC.

The genes are TRBV27 and TRBJ1-1; D is unclear. The V gene's germline CDR1 is MNHEY and CDR2 SMNVEV (reference sequence). This CDR3 region has 14 residues. V was trimmed by 8 bases and J by 4 bases, leaving 17 bases between them. CDR3 nucleotide sequence: TGTGCCAGCCATGTGGCCGCAGGAGCCACTGAAGCTTTCTTT. It encodes CASHVAAGATEAFF.

The chain carries TRBV5-4 and TRBJ2-7, with D possibly being TRBD1 or TRBD2 (6 bases each). Germline V gives CDR1 SGHNT, CDR2 YYREEE (reference sequence). The CDR3 covers 14 residues. V dropped 4 bases and J dropped 2 bases, with 13 bases sitting between them. The CDR3 nucleotides are TGTGCCAGCAGCGGCGGGACAAATCCCTACGAGCAGTACTTC. Translation gives CASSGGTNPYEQYF.

J is TRBJ2-1 and V is TRBV27; no reliable D call. Germline V lookup: CDR1 MNHEY, CDR2 SMNVEV (reference sequence). Trimming left V 4 bases short and J 8 bases short, with 15 bases between. The CDR3 runs to 14 residues. The CDR3 reads CASSSGPYVDEQFF. CDR3 nucleotide sequence: TGTGCCAGCAGTTCTGGACCCTATGTCGATGAGCAGTTCTTC.

This clone was detected only a few times. This chain joins TRBV19 and TRBJ2-1; 10 bases are shared with TRBD2. The CDR3 length is 16 residues. Germline values: CDR1 LNHDA, CDR2 SQIVND (reference sequence). V gave up 4 bases and J gave up 6 bases; unmatched junction bases: 9. CDR3 DNA sequence: TGTGCCAGTAGTACCCCGGGACTAGCGTTCGGCAATGAGCAGTTCTTC. Translated, it gives CASSTPGLAFGNEQFF.

The J gene is TRBJ2-3, the V gene TRBV6-6; D may be TRBD1 (5 bases). From germline, CDR1 is MNHNY and CDR2 SVGAGI (reference sequence). V was trimmed by 6 bases and J by 4 bases, leaving 17 bases between them. CDR3 length: 15 residues. The CDR3 bases are TGTGCCAGCAGCTCCCACTCCCAGACAGCAGATACGCAGTATTTT. This sequence encodes CASSSHSQTADTQYF.

This chain joins TRBV11-2 and TRBJ1-1; D gene unclear. Trimming shortened V by 3 bases and J by 3 bases, and 5 bases separated the two germline ends. CDR1 SGHAT and CDR2 FQNNGV come from the germline V gene. The CDR3 runs to 12 residues. The CDR3 reads CASSFSHTEAFF. CDR3 DNA: TGTGCCAGCAGCTTCAGTCACACTGAAGCTTTCTTT.

V gene TRBV9 combines with J gene TRBJ1-3, with a possible D match to TRBD1 (5 bases). Germline CDR1 and CDR2: SGDLS and YYNGEE. There are 14 residues in the CDR3. Trimming stripped 0 bases from V and 7 bases from J, with 11 bases between. DNA of the CDR3: TGTGCCAGCAGCGTAGGACCAGGGTGGAACACCATATATTTT. Translating it yields CASSVGPGWNTIYF.

This chain links TRBV23-1 with TRBJ2-7; D is perhaps TRBD1 (5 bases). TRBV23-1 belongs to the ORF category, with a function that is uncertain. V was shortened by 8 bases and J by 2 bases, with 28 bases between the two germline ends. The CDR3 loop spans 18 amino acids. The CDR3 spells CASGQQSARGRATYEQYF. The CDR3 DNA is TGCGCCAGCGGCCAGCAGTCTGCCCGCGGCAGGGCCACCTACGAGCAGTACTTC.

This clone was observed a single time. The rearrangement joins TRBV5-4 to TRBJ2-3, with D unresolved. The germline V and J ends were trimmed by 0 bases and 6 bases, with 11 bases remaining between them. Per the germline V gene, CDR1 is SGHNT and CDR2 is YYREEE (reference sequence). The CDR3 length is 14 residues. The CDR3 DNA reads TGTGCCAGCAGCTTGGTTGGCAGCCGGGATACGCAGTATTTT. Protein sequence: CASSLVGSRDTQYF.

This clone was recorded a few times. For the CDR3, the DNA is TGTGCCAGTAACACTTTCAATCAGCCCCAGCATTTT. This translates into CASNTFNQPQHF. V and J are TRBV19 and TRBJ1-5; D not certain. In germline, CDR1 is LNHDA, CDR2 SQIVND (reference sequence). The V end was cut by 7 bases, the J end by 3 bases, with 7 bases between. This CDR3 is 12 amino acids long.

About this clone: One junction end disagrees with the germline gene, perhaps due to a read error. The genes are TRBV6-1 and TRBJ1-1; tentative D call: TRBD1 (5 bases). Germline V lookup: CDR1 MNHNS, CDR2 SASEGT. This CDR3 is 9 amino acids long. The CDR3 DNA sequence: TGTGCCAGCAGTGATTGGGGGAACTTT. Translation: CASSDWGNF.

Turning to this clone: This sample includes further DNA sequences coding for the same CDR3. CDR3 residues: CASSTGHTGELFF. The CDR3 region has the DNA TGCGCCAGCAGCACAGGTCACACCGGGGAGCTGTTTTTT. The rearrangement joins TRBV5-1 to TRBJ2-2; TRBD1 is a possible D gene (5 bases). The germline V and J ends were trimmed by 4 bases and 3 bases, with 7 bases remaining between them. The CDR3 extends over 13 amino acids. CDR1 and CDR2 from the germline V gene are SGHRS and YFSETQ.

J is TRBJ2-7 and V is TRBV7-9; the match to TRBD1 covers 8 bases. This CDR3 is 16 amino acids long. Germline-derived CDR1 and CDR2 are SEHNR and FQNEAQ (reference sequence). V was pared by 5 bases and J by 4 bases, with 13 bases of the junction left unmatched. The CDR3: CASSLLAGTGEYEQYF. The CDR3 DNA is TGTGCCAGCAGCCTCCTAGCCGGGACAGGAGAATACGAGCAGTACTTC.

The V gene is TRBV27, the J gene TRBJ1-2, with D possibly matching TRBD1 (6 bases). CDR1 MNHEY and CDR2 SMNVEV come from the germline V gene (reference sequence). This CDR3 contains 16 residues. Trimming removed 3 bases from V and 4 bases from J, with 18 bases in between. CDR3 coding DNA: TGTGCCAGCAGTTTTCAGGGGCCAGCACGAGGCTATGGCTACACCTTC. Protein: CASSFQGPARGYGYTF.

This sequence joins TRBV7-8 and TRBJ1-1; 11 bases match TRBD1. There are 17 residues in the CDR3. With V trimmed by 0 bases and J by 5 bases, 8 bases remained unmatched. The germline V gene has CDR1 SGHVS and CDR2 FQNEAQ. The CDR3 DNA follows: TGTGCCAGCAGCTTAGCCGGGACAGGGGGTTCCGATACTGAAGCTTTCTTT. Its translation is CASSLAGTGGSDTEAFF.

In DNA, the CDR3 is TGTGCCAGCAGCTGGTTCTACTCCGCCGATGAGCAGTTCTTC. It is translated as CASSWFYSADEQFF. The rearrangement links TRBV5-4 to TRBJ2-1, with D uncertain. The CDR3 is 14 amino acids. V was pared by 3 bases and J by 8 bases, with 15 bases between. Germline V CDR1 and CDR2: SGHNT, YYREEE (reference sequence).

This clone was observed a handful of times. CDR3 loop: CASSPQAHLDTEAFF. In DNA form, the CDR3 reads TGTGCCAGCAGCCCACAGGCCCACTTGGACACTGAAGCTTTCTTT. This chain joins TRBV7-2 and TRBJ1-1, with D perhaps TRBD1 (5 bases). CDR3 length: 15 residues. The germline CDR1 and CDR2 sequences are SGHTA and FQGNSA. Trimming cost V 5 bases and J 3 bases, with 16 bases left between them. Looking up the rest from reference TRBV7-2 and TRBJ1-1 gives the full variable domain: GAGVSQSPSNKVTEKGKDVELRCDPISGHTALYWYRQSLGQGLEFLIYFQGNSAPDKSGLPSDRFSAERTGGSVSTLTIQRTQQEDSAVYLCASSPQAHLDTEAFFGQGTRLTVV.

This clone was detected only a few times. The chain is built from TRBV7-6 and TRBJ1-5; a weak D match, TRBD1 (6 bases). Germline loops: CDR1 SGHVS, CDR2 FNYEAQ. The CDR3 has 15 residues. V lost 4 bases, J lost 1 base, and 11 bases lay in between. CDR3 loop: CASSSFQGSNQPQHF. In DNA form, the CDR3 reads TGTGCCAGCAGCTCTTTCCAGGGGAGCAATCAGCCCCAGCATTTT.

V usage is TRBV19 and J usage is TRBJ1-5, with unresolved D. Germline CDR1 reads LNHDA; CDR2 reads SQIVND (reference sequence). This CDR3 has 18 residues. Trimming took 0 bases from V and 1 from J, leaving 16 bases between them. CDR3 coding DNA: TGTGCCAGTAGTATAGAATTTTGGCAGGACCAGAGCAATCAGCCCCAGCATTTT. This translates into CASSIEFWQDQSNQPQHF.

The chain has TRBV2 and TRBJ2-1, with TRBD2 identical over 8 bases. J lost 5 bases, V lost 7 bases, and 19 bases had no gene match. The CDR3 consists of 18 residues. In germline, CDR1 is SNHLY, CDR2 FYNNEI. As DNA, the CDR3 is TGTGCCAGCAATAGCCGCTCCACGGGGGGGGGTTCGAACAATGAGCAGTTCTTC. Protein product: CASNSRSTGGGSNNEQFF. The complete variable domain, with remaining parts taken from reference TRBV2 and TRBJ2-1, reads EPEVTQTPSHQVTQMGQEVILRCVPISNHLYFYWYRQILGQKVEFLVSFYNNEISEKSEIFDDQFSVERPDGSNFTLKIRSTKLEDSAMYFCASNSRSTGGGSNNEQFFGPGTRLTVL.

The J gene is TRBJ1-4, the V gene TRBV18; TRBD1 is a possible D gene (5 bases). CDR1 is KGHSH, CDR2 LQKENI, per germline. The CDR3 contains 16 residues. The ends were cut back, 1 base at V and 7 bases at J, with 16 bases in the middle. In DNA, the CDR3 is TGTGCCAGCTCACCACAGACGGGGGTTTTCGGTGAAAAACTGTTTTTT. This gives the protein CASSPQTGVFGEKLFF.

This clone was seen repeatedly, ten times or more. The rearrangement uses TRBV28 and TRBJ1-2; no firm D call. Looked up from germline, CDR1 is MDHEN and CDR2 is SYDVKM. This CDR3 has 14 residues. Between the trimmed V and J ends, which lost 1 base and 1 base, there was a span of 7 bases. The CDR3 loop reads CASSLSGFNYGYTF. DNA of the CDR3: TGTGCCAGCAGTTTATCGGGTTTTAACTATGGCTACACCTTC.

This chain joins TRBV19 and TRBJ2-1; 11 bases are a match to TRBD2. Germline CDR1 reads LNHDA; CDR2 reads SQIVND (reference sequence). CDR3 length: 16 amino acids. V shed 7 bases, J shed 2 bases, and the junction held 7 bases outside the gene matches. In DNA, the CDR3 is TGTGCCAGTAAGTCCGGGACTAGCGGAACCTACAATGAGCAGTTCTTC. It yields the protein CASKSGTSGTYNEQFF.

CDR3 sequence (DNA): TGTGCCAGCAGCTTCGAGACAGAGCAGTACTTC. Its protein is CASSFETEQYF. J is TRBJ2-5 and V is TRBV2, with a weak D call TRBD1 (5 bases). The V and J ends lost 6 bases and 11 bases respectively, with 13 bases between them. The CDR3 extends over 11 amino acids. Germline V gene sequence: CDR1 SNHLY, CDR2 FYNNEI.

There are many counts of this clone. The same CDR3 arises from other DNA sequences in this sample as well. This chain connects TRBV9 to TRBJ2-1, with 7 bases identical to TRBD2. V lost 0 bases to trimming and J lost 5 bases; unmatched junction nucleotides: 5. Germline lookup yields CDR1 SGDLS and CDR2 YYNGEE. This CDR3 is built from 15 residues. The CDR3 region is CASSVALAENNEQFF. The CDR3 DNA follows: TGTGCCAGCAGCGTAGCTCTAGCGGAAAACAATGAGCAGTTCTTC.